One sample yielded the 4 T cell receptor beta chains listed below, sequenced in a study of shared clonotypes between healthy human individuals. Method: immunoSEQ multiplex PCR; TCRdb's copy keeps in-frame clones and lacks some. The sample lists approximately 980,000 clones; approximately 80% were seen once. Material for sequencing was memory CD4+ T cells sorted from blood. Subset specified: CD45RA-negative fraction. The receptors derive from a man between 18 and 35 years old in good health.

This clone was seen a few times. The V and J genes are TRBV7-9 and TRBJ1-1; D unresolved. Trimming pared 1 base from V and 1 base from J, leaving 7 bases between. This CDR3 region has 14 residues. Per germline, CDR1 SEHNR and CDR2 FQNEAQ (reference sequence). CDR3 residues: CASSLGVPNTEAFF. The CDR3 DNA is TGTGCCAGCAGCTTAGGAGTACCGAACACTGAAGCTTTCTTT.

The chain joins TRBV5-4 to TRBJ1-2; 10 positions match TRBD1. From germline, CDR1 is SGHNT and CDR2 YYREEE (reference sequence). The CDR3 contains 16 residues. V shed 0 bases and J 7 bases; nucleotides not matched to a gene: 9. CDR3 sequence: CASSLGTGGVFSGYTF. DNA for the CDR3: TGTGCCAGCAGCTTGGGGACAGGGGGTGTCTTCTCTGGCTACACCTTC.

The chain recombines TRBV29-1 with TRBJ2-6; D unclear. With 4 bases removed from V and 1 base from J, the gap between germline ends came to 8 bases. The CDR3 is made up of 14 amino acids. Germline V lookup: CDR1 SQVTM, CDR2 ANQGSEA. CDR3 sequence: CSVVSASGANVLTF. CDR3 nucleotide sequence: TGCAGCGTTGTGTCGGCTTCTGGGGCCAACGTCCTGACTTTC.

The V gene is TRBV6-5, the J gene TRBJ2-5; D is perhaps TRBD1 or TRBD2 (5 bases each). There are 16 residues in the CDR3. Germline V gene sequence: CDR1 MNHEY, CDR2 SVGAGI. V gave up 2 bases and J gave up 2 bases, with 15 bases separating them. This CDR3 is CASSYAPGTLQETQYF. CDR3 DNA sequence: TGTGCCAGCAGTTACGCACCCGGGACCCTTCAAGAGACCCAGTACTTC.